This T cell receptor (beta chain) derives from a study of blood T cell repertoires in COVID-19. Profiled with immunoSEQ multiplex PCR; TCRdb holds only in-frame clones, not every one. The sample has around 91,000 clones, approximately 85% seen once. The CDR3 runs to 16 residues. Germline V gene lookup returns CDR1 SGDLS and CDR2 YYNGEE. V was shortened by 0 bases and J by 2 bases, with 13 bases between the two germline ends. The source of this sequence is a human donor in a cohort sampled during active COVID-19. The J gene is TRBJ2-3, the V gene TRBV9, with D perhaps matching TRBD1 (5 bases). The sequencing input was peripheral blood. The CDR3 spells CASSVDGQGYTDTQYF. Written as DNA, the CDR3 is TGTGCCAGCAGCGTAGATGGGCAGGGCTACACAGATACGCAGTATTTT.